A selection of T cell receptor beta chains follows, all from one sample in a study of Ad26.COV2.S vaccination and SARS-CoV-2 variants. Clones were read by immunoSEQ multiplex PCR, and TCRdb kept only the in-frame ones, dropping some. The sample lists 300,000 to 400,000 clones, 75% to 90% occurring once. Material: peripheral blood, obtained in a trial of Ad26.COV2.S vaccine versus placebo. These receptors came from a person between 18 and 59 years old who received the Ad26.COV2.S COVID-19 vaccine or a placebo. Both conserved end residues are part of each CDR3. The order of the fields is CDR3 protein, CDR3 length, J gene, V gene.

CASSQDGLTVTGPQHF | 16 | TRBJ1-5 | TRBV4-1
CASSPAGTSGNTIYF | 15 | TRBJ1-3 | TRBV18
CASSKPTSGRDEQFF | 15 | TRBJ2-1 | TRBV28
CASSPNGGPGSGNTIYF | 17 | TRBJ1-3 | TRBV18
CASTDGAEKLFF | 12 | TRBJ1-4 | TRBV19
CASSFGAGGQFF | 12 | TRBJ2-1 | TRBV28
CASRFRDRNSPLHF | 14 | TRBJ1-6 | TRBV28
CASTPQGTANYEQYF | 15 | TRBJ2-7 | TRBV6-6
CASSPDRVVNTEAFF | 15 | TRBJ1-1 | TRBV7-2
CASSLLAGGPFEQYF | 15 | TRBJ2-7 | TRBV4-3
CASSLVGEQLADTQYF | 16 | TRBJ2-3 | TRBV5-1
CASSLPRDRASNYGYTF | 17 | TRBJ1-2 | TRBV27
CASSPQTGGTEAFF | 14 | TRBJ1-1 | TRBV18
CASSLDRYSGNTIYF | 15 | TRBJ1-3 | TRBV11-2
CASSGGGYPSYEQYF | 15 | TRBJ2-7 | TRBV25-1
CASSHPGGAREKLFF | 15 | TRBJ1-4 | TRBV4-1
CASSPRLQETQYF | 13 | TRBJ2-5 | TRBV18
CASSLQGWTEAFF | 13 | TRBJ1-1 | TRBV27
CATSDFAGSRTDTQYF | 16 | TRBJ2-3 | TRBV24-1
CASRRTAGTSGNNEQFF | 17 | TRBJ2-1 | TRBV7-2
CASSVGQGFFYGYTF | 15 | TRBJ1-2 | TRBV2
CASSQDKGFSYGYTF | 15 | TRBJ1-2 | TRBV3-1/TRBV3-2
CASSPGLAGASGELFF | 16 | TRBJ2-2 | TRBV11-3
CASSSGLNNEQFF | 13 | TRBJ2-1 | TRBV7-3
CASSYEGGAGETQYF | 15 | TRBJ2-5 | TRBV28
CAISVAGQLSTDTQYF | 16 | TRBJ2-3 | TRBV10-3
CASSPGYSNQPQHF | 14 | TRBJ1-5 | TRBV7-2
CAISDTRSTEAFF | 13 | TRBJ1-1 | TRBV10-3
CASSLGRPLGEQYF | 14 | TRBJ2-7 | TRBV5-1
CASAKGDYNEQFF | 13 | TRBJ2-1 | TRBV7-9
CASSRDGADTEAFF | 14 | TRBJ1-1 | TRBV2
CASSLRGTGEQFF | 13 | TRBJ2-1 | TRBV11-2
CASSFSPPNSPLHF | 14 | TRBJ1-6 | TRBV28
CASSFGDYEQYF | 12 | TRBJ2-7 | TRBV12-3/TRBV12-4
CASRLGPGTGGTGELFF | 17 | TRBJ2-2 | TRBV5-5
CASSSGGLHEQFF | 13 | TRBJ2-1 | TRBV12-5
CATSPGQGAHEQYF | 14 | TRBJ2-7 | TRBV24-1
CASSHSGTSGGTDTQYF | 17 | TRBJ2-3 | TRBV4-3
CASSLGVGFNEQFF | 14 | TRBJ2-1 | TRBV7-2
CASSTAYEQYF | 11 | TRBJ2-7 | TRBV11-2
CASRAPMGTEAFF | 13 | TRBJ1-1 | TRBV5-1
CASSQWSARVSYNEQFF | 17 | TRBJ2-1 | TRBV23-1
CASSLGQGLYNEQFF | 15 | TRBJ2-1 | TRBV11-1
CASSQEILYGGTYEQYF | 17 | TRBJ2-7 | TRBV4-1
CASSYWGVNTGELFF | 15 | TRBJ2-2 | TRBV6-5
CASSPSATGSEKLFF | 15 | TRBJ1-4 | TRBV18